The 13 T cell receptor beta chains below come from one sample, sequenced in a study of blood T cell repertoires in COVID-19. Clones were read by immunoSEQ multiplex PCR, and TCRdb kept only the in-frame ones, dropping some. This table holds approximately 220,000 clones, approximately 83% found once. Specimen: peripheral blood. These receptors originate from a woman in her sixties or seventies with acute or convalescent COVID-19.

V usage is TRBV6-5 and J usage is TRBJ1-1; D may be TRBD1 (5 bases). In germline, CDR1 is MNHEY, CDR2 SVGAGI. The CDR3 has 10 residues. Trimming shortened V by 7 bases and J by 5 bases, and 5 bases separated the two germline ends. The CDR3 DNA follows: TGTGCCAGCAAGGGGACTGAAGCTTTCTTT. Encoded protein: CASKGTEAFF.

The chain employs TRBV28 and TRBJ1-5; D unresolved. The length of the CDR3 is 14 residues. CDR1 is MDHEN and CDR2 is SYDVKM in the germline V gene. The germline V and J ends were trimmed by 11 bases and 4 bases, with 18 bases remaining between them. CDR3 residues: CAGLQILANQPQHF. The CDR3 coding sequence is TGTGCCGGACTACAGATTCTAGCAAATCAGCCCCAGCATTTT.

The V and J genes are TRBV5-6 and TRBJ1-2; 7 bases agree with TRBD1. The V and J ends lost 4 bases and 11 bases, in that order; junction bases with no gene match: 5. The CDR3 has 11 amino acids. Germline CDR1 is SGHDT and CDR2 is YYEEEE. CDR3 residues: CASSRTGRYTF. In DNA, the CDR3 is TGTGCCAGCAGCCGGACAGGTCGTTACACCTTC.

The V and J genes are TRBV4-2 and TRBJ1-1; TRBD1 agrees at 7 bases. The CDR3 runs to 17 residues. V gave up 0 bases and J gave up 5 bases; unmatched junction bases: 12. Germline-derived CDR1 and CDR2 are LGHNA and YNFKEQ. The chain's CDR3 is CASSQELDRVWGTEAFF. Here the CDR3 DNA reads TGTGCCAGCAGCCAAGAATTAGACAGGGTATGGGGGACTGAAGCTTTCTTT.

The chain uses TRBV4-2 and TRBJ1-1, with D perhaps matching TRBD1 (5 bases). Trimming cost V 1 base and J 7 bases, with 7 bases left between them. Germline CDR1 LGHNA, CDR2 YNFKEQ. The CDR3 runs 12 residues. CDR3 in amino acids: CASSQGGVEAFF. The CDR3 DNA reads TGTGCCAGCAGCCAAGGGGGGGTTGAAGCTTTCTTT.

V is TRBV3-1 (or the pseudogene TRBV3-2) and J is TRBJ2-7; the D gene is possibly TRBD1 (5 bases). Germline V gene lookup returns CDR1 LGHDT and CDR2 YNNKEL (reference sequence). Deletions cut 3 bases from V and 5 bases from J, with 8 bases between. CDR3 length: 12 residues. CDR3 sequence: CASSQWGDEQYF. The CDR3 region has the DNA TGTGCCAGCAGCCAGTGGGGCGACGAGCAGTACTTC.

This chain connects TRBV6-5 to TRBJ1-1; possible D gene TRBD1, 5 bases. Trimming left V 6 bases short and J 5 bases short, with 16 bases between. The germline CDR1 and CDR2 sequences are MNHEY and SVGAGI. The CDR3 spans 14 residues. CDR3 region: CASRLGTGTTEAFF. CDR3 sequence (DNA): TGTGCCAGCAGGCTAGGTACAGGTACTACTGAAGCTTTCTTT.

This clone has only one observation. The gene calls are TRBV19 and TRBJ1-5; no definite D call. Germline loops: CDR1 LNHDA, CDR2 SQIVND (reference sequence). The CDR3 length is 13 residues. The V and J ends lost 6 bases and 4 bases respectively, with 10 bases between them. The CDR3 sequence: CASSGELNQPQHF. DNA for the CDR3: TGTGCCAGTAGCGGAGAGCTGAATCAGCCCCAGCATTTT.

The gene calls are TRBV4-3 and TRBJ1-6, with D possibly TRBD1 on 6 matching bases. This CDR3 has 15 residues. With 0 bases removed from V and 7 bases from J, the gap between germline ends came to 10 bases. In germline, CDR1 is LGHNA, CDR2 YSLEER. The CDR3 loop is CASSQENRANSPLHF. CDR3 bases: TGCGCCAGCAGCCAAGAAAACAGGGCGAATTCACCCCTCCACTTT.

The chain employs TRBV7-9 and TRBJ2-3; 7 bases align to TRBD1. The CDR3 runs to 14 residues. V lost 3 bases and J lost 0; bases outside the gene matches: 0. Germline V gives CDR1 SEHNR, CDR2 FQNEAQ (reference sequence). CDR3: CASSLGQSTDTQYF. Here the CDR3 DNA reads TGTGCCAGCAGCTTGGGACAGAGCACAGATACGCAGTATTTT.

CDR3 sequence: CASSVSSGDPNYGYTF. The CDR3 DNA follows: TGTGCCAGCAGCGTGAGTTCAGGGGACCCTAACTATGGCTACACCTTC. V usage is TRBV9 and J usage is TRBJ1-2, with D maybe TRBD1 (6 bases). The germline gives CDR1 SGDLS, CDR2 YYNGEE. Trimming removed 2 bases from V and 0 bases from J, with 14 bases in between. The CDR3 sequence is 16 residues long.

The chain combines TRBV4-2 with TRBJ1-2, with 7 bases lining up with TRBD1. The CDR3 loop spans 14 amino acids. J lost 7 bases, V lost 2 bases, and 7 bases had no gene match. The germline CDR1 and CDR2 sequences are LGHNA and YNFKEQ. CDR3 amino acids: CASSQHRGASGYTF. The CDR3 region has the DNA TGTGCCAGCAGCCAACACAGGGGCGCGTCTGGCTACACCTTC.

The rearrangement joins TRBV3-1 (or the pseudogene TRBV3-2) to TRBJ2-7; 9 bases agree with TRBD1. Germline V gene sequence: CDR1 LGHDT, CDR2 YNNKEL (reference sequence). After removal of 4 bases from V and 1 base from J, the junction contained 8 bases not matched to a gene. There are 16 residues in the CDR3. CDR3 in DNA: TGTGCCAGCAGCCGCAGAACAGGGGGCATGTCCTACGAGCAGTACTTC. It is translated as CASSRRTGGMSYEQYF.